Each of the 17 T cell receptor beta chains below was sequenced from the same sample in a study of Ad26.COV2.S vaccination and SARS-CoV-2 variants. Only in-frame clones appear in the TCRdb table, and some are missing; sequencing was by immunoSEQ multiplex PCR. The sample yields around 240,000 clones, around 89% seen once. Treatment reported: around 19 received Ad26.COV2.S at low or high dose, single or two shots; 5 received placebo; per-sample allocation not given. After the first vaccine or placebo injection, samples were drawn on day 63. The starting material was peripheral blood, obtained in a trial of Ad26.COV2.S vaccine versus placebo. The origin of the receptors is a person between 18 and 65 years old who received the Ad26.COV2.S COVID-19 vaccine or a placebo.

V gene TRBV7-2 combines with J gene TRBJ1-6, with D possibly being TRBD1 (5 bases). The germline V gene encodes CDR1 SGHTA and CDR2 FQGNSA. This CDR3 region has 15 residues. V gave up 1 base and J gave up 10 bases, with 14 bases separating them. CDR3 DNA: TGTGCCAGCAGCTTAGTCTTCCAGGGCGGGTCACCCCTCCACTTT. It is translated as CASSLVFQGGSPLHF.

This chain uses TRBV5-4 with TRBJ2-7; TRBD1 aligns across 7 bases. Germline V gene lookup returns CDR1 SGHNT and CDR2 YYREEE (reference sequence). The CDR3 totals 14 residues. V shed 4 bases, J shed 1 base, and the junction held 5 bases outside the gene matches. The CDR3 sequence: CASSRQGRSYEQYF. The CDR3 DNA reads TGTGCCAGCAGCCGACAGGGCCGTTCCTACGAGCAGTACTTC.

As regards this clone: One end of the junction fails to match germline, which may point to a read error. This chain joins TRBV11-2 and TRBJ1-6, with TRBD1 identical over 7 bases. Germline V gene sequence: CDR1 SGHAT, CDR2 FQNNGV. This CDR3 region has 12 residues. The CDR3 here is CASSFRGTVLYF. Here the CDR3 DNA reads TGTGCCAGCAGCTTCAGGGGGACGGTTCTCTACTTT.

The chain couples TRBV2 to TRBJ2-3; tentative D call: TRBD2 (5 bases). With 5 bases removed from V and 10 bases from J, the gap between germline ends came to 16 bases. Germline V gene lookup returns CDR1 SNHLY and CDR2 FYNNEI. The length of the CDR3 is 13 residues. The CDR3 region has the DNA TGTGCCAGCAGTCCCCTTCCTGATAGCGCGCAGTATTTT. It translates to CASSPLPDSAQYF.

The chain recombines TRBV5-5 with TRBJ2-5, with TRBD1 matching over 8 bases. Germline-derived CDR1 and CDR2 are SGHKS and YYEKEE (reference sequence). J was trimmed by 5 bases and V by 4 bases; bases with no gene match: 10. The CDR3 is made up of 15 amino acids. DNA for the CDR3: TGTGCCAGCAGCGGACGACAGGGGCCGGGGGAGACCCAGTACTTC. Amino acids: CASSGRQGPGETQYF.

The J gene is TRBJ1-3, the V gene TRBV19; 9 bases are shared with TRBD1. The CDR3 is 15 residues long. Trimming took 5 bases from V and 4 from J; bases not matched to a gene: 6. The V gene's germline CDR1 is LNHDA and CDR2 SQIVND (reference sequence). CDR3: CASSSHRGPGNTIYF. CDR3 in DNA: TGTGCCAGTAGTTCCCACAGGGGGCCCGGAAACACCATATATTTT.

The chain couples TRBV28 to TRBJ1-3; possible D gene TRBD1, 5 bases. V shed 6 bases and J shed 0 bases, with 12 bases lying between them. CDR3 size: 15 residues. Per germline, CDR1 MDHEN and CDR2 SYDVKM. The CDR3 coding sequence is TGTGCCAGCAGGGACGGGACTCGCTCTGGAAACACCATATATTTT. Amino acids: CASRDGTRSGNTIYF.

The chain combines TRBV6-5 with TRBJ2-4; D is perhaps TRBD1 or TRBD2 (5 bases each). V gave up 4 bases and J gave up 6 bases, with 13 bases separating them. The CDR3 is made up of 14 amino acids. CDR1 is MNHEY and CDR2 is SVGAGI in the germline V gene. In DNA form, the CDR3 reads TGTGCCAGCAGTTCCGGGACGTCTACAAACATTCAGTACTTC. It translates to CASSSGTSTNIQYF.

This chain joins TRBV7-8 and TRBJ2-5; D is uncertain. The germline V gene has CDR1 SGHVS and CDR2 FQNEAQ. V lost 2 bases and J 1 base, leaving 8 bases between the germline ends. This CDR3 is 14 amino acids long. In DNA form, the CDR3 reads TGTGCCAGCAGCTTAACCCTCCTCCAAGAGACCCAGTACTTC. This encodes CASSLTLLQETQYF.

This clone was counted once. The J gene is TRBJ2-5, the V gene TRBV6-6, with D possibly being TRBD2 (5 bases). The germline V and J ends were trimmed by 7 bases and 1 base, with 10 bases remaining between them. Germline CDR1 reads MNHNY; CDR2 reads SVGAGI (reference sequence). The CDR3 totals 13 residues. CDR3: CASNGVLQETQYF. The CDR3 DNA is TGTGCCAGCAACGGGGTTCTCCAAGAGACCCAGTACTTC.

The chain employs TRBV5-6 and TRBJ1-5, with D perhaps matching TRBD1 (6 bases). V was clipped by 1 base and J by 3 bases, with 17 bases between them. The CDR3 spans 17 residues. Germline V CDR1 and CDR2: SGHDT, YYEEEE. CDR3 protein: CASSLFWVGHHNQPQHF. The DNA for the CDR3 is TGTGCCAGCAGCTTGTTTTGGGTGGGACACCACAATCAGCCCCAGCATTTT.

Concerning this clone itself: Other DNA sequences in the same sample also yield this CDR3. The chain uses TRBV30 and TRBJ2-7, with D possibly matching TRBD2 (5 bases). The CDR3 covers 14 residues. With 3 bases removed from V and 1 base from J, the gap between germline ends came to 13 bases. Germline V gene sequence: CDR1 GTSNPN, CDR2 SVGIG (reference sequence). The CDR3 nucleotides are TGTGCCTGGAGCCCTAATCGGGGTTCCTACGAGCAGTACTTC. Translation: CAWSPNRGSYEQYF.

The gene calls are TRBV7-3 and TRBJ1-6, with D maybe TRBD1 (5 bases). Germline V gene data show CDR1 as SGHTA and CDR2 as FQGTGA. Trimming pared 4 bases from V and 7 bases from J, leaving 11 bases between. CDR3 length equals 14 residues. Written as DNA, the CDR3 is TGTGCCAGCAGCTCAGGGTTTGAGAATTCACCCCTCCACTTT. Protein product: CASSSGFENSPLHF.

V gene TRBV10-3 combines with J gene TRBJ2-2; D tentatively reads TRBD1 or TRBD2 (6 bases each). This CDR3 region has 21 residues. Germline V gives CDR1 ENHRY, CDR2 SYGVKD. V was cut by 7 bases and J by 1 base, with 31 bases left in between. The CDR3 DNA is TGTGCCATCACAGGCTCCCTCGTGGCGGGACACAAATTTCAGAACACCGGGGAGCTGTTTTTT. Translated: CAITGSLVAGHKFQNTGELFF.

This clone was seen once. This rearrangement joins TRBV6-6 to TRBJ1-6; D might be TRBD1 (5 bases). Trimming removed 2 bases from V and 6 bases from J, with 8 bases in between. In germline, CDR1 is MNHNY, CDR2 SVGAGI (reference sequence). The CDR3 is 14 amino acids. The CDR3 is CASSYVGTNSPLHF. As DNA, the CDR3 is TGTGCCAGCAGTTACGTCGGGACTAATTCACCCCTCCACTTT.

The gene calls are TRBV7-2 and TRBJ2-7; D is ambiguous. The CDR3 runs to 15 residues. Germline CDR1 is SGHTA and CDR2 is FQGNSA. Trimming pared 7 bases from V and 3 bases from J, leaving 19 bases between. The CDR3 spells CASTPQIGSGYEQYF. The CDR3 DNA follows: TGTGCCAGCACCCCTCAAATCGGGTCGGGCTACGAGCAGTACTTC. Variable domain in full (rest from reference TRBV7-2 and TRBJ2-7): GAGVSQSPSNKVTEKGKDVELRCDPISGHTALYWYRQSLGQGLEFLIYFQGNSAPDKSGLPSDRFSAERTGGSVSTLTIQRTQQEDSAVYLCASTPQIGSGYEQYFGPGTRLTVT.

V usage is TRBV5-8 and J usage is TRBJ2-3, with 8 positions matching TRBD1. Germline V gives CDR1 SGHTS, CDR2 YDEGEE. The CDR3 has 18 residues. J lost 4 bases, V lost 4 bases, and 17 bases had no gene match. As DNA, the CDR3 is TGTGCCAGCAGCGCATTGCGGACAGGGTTTAGGATTCCAGATACGCAGTATTTT. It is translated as CASSALRTGFRIPDTQYF.